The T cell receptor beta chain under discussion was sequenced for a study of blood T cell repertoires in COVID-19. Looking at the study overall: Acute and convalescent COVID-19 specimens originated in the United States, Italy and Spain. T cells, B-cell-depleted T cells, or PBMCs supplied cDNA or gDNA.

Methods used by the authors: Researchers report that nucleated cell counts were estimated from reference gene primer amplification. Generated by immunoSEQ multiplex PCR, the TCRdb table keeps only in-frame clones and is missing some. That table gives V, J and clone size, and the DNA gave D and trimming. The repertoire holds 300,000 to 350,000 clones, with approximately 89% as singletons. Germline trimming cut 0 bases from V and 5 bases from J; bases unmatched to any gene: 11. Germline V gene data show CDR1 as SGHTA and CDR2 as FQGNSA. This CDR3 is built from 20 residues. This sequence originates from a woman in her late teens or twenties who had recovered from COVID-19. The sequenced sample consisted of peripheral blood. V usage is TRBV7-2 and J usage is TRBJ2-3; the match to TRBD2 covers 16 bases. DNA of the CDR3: TGTGCCAGCAGCTTAGCGCCGGCCGGGACTAGCGGGAGGGGCAGAGATACGCAGTATTTT. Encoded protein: CASSLAPAGTSGRGRDTQYF.